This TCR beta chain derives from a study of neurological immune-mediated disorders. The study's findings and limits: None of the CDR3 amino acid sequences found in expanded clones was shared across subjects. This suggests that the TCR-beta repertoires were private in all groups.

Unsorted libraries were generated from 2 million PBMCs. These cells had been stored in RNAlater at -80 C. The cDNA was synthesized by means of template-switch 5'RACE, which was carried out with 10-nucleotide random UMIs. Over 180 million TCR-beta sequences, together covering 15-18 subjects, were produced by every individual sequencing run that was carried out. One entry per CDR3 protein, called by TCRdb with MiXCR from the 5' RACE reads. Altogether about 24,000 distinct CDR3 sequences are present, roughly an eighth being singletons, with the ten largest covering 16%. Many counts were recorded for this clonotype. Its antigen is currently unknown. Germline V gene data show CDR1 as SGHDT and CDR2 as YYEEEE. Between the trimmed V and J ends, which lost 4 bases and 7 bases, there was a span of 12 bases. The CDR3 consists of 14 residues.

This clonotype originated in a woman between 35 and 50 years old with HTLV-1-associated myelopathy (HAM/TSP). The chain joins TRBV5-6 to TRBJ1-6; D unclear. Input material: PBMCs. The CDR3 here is CASSPRRSNSPLHF. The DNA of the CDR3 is TGTGCCAGCAGCCCCCGGCGGTCGAATTCACCCCTCCACTTT.